This T cell receptor beta chain was sequenced in a study of tumor and adjacent non-tumor tissue in lung cancer. Study observations and caveats: Compared with tumor, normal lung showed significantly lower TCR diversity.

RNA was extracted from bulk tissue without any cell sorting. More than 3 cm separated this lung sample from the edge of the tumor. The library came from three nested PCR rounds adapted from ARM-PCR protocols. Each CDR3 protein is one row after TCRdb ran MiXCR on the multiplex PCR reads. This table has around 80,000 distinct CDR3 sequences, 80% to 90% appearing once. Germline V lookup: CDR1 SGHAT, CDR2 FQNNGV. Ends included, the CDR3 has 14 residues. With regard to this clonotype: Its target is not known. The final CDR3 position lacks the conserved phenylalanine or tryptophan, pointing to a likely read error. Because the CDR3's place on the DNA is in doubt, the DNA is left out and the CDR3 is given as listed by TCRdb.

The clonotype comes from a man in his sixties with non-small cell lung cancer. The sequencing sample was made of distant non-tumor lung tissue. The chain recombines TRBV11-2 with TRBJ2-6. The CDR3 here is CASSPISEAKVLTL.